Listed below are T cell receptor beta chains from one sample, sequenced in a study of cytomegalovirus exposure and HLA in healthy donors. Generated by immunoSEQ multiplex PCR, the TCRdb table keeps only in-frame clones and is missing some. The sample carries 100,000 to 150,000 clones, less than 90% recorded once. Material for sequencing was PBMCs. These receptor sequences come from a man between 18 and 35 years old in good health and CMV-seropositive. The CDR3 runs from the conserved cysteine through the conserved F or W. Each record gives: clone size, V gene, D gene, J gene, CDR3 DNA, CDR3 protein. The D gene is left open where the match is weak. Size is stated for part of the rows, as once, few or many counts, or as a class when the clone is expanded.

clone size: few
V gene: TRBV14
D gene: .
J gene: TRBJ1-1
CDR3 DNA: TGTGCCAGCAGCCTCGGACAGTACACTGAAGCTTTCTTT
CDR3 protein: CASSLGQYTEAFF

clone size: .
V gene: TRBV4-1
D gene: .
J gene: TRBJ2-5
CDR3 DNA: TGCGCCAGCAGCCAAGACCCAACTTCCGGACTGGGTGGGGAGACCCAGTACTTC
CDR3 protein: CASSQDPTSGLGGETQYF

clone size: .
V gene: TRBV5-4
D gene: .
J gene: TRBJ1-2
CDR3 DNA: TGTGCCAGCAGCGCTCAGGGTGAGAATGGCTACACCTTC
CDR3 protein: CASSAQGENGYTF

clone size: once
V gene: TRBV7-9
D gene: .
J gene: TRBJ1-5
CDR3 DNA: TGTGCCAGCAGCCGAACAGGGAGCAATCAGCCCCAGCATTTT
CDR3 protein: CASSRTGSNQPQHF

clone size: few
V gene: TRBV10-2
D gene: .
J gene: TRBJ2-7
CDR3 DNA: TGCGCCACAAGAGCCTACGAGCAGTACTTC
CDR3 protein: CATRAYEQYF

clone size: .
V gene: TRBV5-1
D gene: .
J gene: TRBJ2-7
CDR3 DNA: TGCGCCAGCAGCATCTCAGGATACGAGCAGTACTTC
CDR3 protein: CASSISGYEQYF

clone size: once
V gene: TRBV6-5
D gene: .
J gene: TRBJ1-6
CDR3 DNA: TGTGCCAGCAGGCTAACCGGGACTCATAATTCACCCCTCCACTTT
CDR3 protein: CASRLTGTHNSPLHF

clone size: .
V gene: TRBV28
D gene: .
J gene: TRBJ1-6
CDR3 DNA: TGTGCCAGCAGTTTACCACATATTTCACCCCTCCACTTT
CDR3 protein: CASSLPHISPLHF

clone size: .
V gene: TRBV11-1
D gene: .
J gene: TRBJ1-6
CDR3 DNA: TGTGCCAGCAGCTATGGCGGGCCGGGTTCACCCCTCCACTTT
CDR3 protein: CASSYGGPGSPLHF

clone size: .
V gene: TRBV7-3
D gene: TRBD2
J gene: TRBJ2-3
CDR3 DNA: TGTGCCAGCAGCTTAAGGCGGGGGAGCACAGATACGCAGTATTTT
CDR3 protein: CASSLRRGSTDTQYF

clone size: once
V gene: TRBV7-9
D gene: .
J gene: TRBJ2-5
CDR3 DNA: TGTGCCAGCAGCTCACTCGAGACCCAGTACTTC
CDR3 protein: CASSSLETQYF

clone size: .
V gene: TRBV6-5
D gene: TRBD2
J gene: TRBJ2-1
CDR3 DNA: TGTGCCAGCAGTTCCGGGACTAGCACTGCCTACAATGAGCAGTTCTTC
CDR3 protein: CASSSGTSTAYNEQFF

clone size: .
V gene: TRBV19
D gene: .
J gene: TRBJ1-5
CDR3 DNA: TGTGCCAGTAGTATAGTAAGACATAGCAATCAGCCCCAGCATTTT
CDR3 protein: CASSIVRHSNQPQHF

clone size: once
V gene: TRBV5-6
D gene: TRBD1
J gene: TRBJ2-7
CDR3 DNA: TGTGCCAGCAGCTTTGGACAGGGAGGCGAGCAGTACTTC
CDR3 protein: CASSFGQGGEQYF

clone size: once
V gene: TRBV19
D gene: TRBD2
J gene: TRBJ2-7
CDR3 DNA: TGTGCCAGTAGTAGCGGGGGGCTAACCTACGAGCAGTACTTC
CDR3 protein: CASSSGGLTYEQYF

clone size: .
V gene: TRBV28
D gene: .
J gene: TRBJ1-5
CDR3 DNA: TGTGCCAGCGTCGGGGGAAGCAATCAGCCCCAGCATTTT
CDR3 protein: CASVGGSNQPQHF

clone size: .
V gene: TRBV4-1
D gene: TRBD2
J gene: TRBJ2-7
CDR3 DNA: TGCGCCAGCAGCCAAGGACGGGGGGACTCCTACGAGCAGTACTTC
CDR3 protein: CASSQGRGDSYEQYF

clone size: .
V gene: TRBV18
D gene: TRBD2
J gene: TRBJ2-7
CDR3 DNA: TGTGCCAGCTCGGGACTAGCGGATTCCTACGAGCAGTACTTC
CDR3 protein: CASSGLADSYEQYF

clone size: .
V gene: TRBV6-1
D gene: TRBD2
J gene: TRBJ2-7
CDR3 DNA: TGTGCCAGCAGCCAAAATAGCGGGGGGCCCTACGAGCAGTACTTC
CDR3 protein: CASSQNSGGPYEQYF

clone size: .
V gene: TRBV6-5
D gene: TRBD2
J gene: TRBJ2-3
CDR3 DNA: TGTGCCAGCAGAGAGATAGCGGGGGGGCTAGATACGCAGTATTTT
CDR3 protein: CASREIAGGLDTQYF

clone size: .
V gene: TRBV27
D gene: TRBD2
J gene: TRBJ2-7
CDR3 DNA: TGTGCCAGCAGTTTTAGCGGGGACTACGAGCAGTACTTC
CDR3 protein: CASSFSGDYEQYF

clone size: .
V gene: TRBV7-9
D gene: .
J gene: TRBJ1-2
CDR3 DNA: TGTGCCAGCAGCCTACATCCGGGACTGAGCTATGGCTACACCTTC
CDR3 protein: CASSLHPGLSYGYTF

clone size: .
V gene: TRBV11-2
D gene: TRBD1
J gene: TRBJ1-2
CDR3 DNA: TGTGCCAGCAGCCTGGGACAGGGCTGGTATGGCTACACCTTC
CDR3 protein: CASSLGQGWYGYTF

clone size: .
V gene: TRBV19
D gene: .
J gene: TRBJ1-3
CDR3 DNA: TGTGCCAGTAGTCGGGGAAGTGCTGGAAACACCATATATTTT
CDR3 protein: CASSRGSAGNTIYF

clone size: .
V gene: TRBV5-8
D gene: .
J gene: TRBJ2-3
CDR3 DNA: TGTGCCAGCAGCTTGGGACAGGTAGTCACAGATACGCAGTATTTT
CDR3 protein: CASSLGQVVTDTQYF

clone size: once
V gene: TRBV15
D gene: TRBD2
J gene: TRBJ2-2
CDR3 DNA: TGTGCCACCAGCAGAGATAGGGAGGGGACCACCGGGGAGCTGTTTTTT
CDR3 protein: CATSRDREGTTGELFF

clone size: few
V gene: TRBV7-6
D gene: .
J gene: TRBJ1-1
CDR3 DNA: TGTGCCAGCAGCTTAGCGCTAGGGAACACTGAAGCTTTCTTT
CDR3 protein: CASSLALGNTEAFF

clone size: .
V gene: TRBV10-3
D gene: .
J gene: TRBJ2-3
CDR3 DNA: TGTGCCATCCGCAGGGCTATAACTAGCACAGATACGCAGTATTTT
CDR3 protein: CAIRRAITSTDTQYF

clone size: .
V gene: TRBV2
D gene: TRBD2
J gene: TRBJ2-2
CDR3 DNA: TGTGCCAGCGGGCGGTGGGGGGGGAACACCGGGGAGCTGTTTTTT
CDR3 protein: CASGRWGGNTGELFF

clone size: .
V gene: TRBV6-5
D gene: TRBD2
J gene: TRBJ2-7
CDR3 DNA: TGTGCCAGCAGTTTCTCCCGGACTAGCGGGGACGAGCAGTACTTC
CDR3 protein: CASSFSRTSGDEQYF

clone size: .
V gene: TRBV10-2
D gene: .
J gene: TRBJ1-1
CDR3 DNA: TGCGCCAGCAGTGAGAGCAAAGCGGGAGCTTTCTTT
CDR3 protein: CASSESKAGAFF

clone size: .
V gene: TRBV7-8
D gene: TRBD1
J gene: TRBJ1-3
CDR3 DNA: TGTGCCAGCAGCACCACAGGGGGCGTCTCTGGAAACACCATATATTTT
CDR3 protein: CASSTTGGVSGNTIYF

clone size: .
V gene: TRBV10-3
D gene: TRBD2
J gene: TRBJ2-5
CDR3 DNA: TGTGCCACCCGACCCGGGACTAGCGGGGGGCAACAAGAGACCCAGTACTTC
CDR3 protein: CATRPGTSGGQQETQYF

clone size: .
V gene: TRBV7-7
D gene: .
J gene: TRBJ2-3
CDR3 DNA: TGTGCCAGCAGCCCCCCCTCAGCAGATACGCAGTATTTT
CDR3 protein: CASSPPSADTQYF

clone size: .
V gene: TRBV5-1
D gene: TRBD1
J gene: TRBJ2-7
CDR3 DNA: TGCGCCAGCAGATCGACAGGGGGCTCCCCCTACGAGCAGTACTTC
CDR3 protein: CASRSTGGSPYEQYF

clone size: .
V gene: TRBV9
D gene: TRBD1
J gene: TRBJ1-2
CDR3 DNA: TGTGCCAGCAGCGGGGGACAGCCAGAGGTTGGGGGTGGCTACACCTTC
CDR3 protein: CASSGGQPEVGGGYTF

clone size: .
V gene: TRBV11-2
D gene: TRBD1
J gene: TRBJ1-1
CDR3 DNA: TGTGCCAGCAGCCATGGGACAGGGGGCGCCCCCGAAGCTTTCTTT
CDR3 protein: CASSHGTGGAPEAFF

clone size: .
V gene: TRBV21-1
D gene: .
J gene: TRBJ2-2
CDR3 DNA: TGTGCCAGCAGCAAACCGCCGCTGACAGGGCTCCACACCGGGGAGCTGTTTTTT
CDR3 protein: CASSKPPLTGLHTGELFF

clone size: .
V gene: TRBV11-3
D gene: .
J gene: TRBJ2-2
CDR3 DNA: TGTGCCAGCAGCTTACACAGCTGGGTGAACGACACCGGGGAGCTGTTTTTT
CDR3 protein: CASSLHSWVNDTGELFF

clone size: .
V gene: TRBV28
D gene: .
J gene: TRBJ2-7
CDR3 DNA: TGTGCCAGCAACCTCGCCGGGAGATCCTACGAGCAGTACTTC
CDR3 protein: CASNLAGRSYEQYF

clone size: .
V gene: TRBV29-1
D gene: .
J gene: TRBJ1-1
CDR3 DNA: TGCAGCGTTGCAGCGGTGTCAGACACTGAAGCTTTCTTT
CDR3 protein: CSVAAVSDTEAFF

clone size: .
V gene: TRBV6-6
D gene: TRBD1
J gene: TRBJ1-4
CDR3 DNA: TGTGCCAGCAGTTATATAGGGACAGGGACTGAAAAACTGTTTTTT
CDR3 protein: CASSYIGTGTEKLFF

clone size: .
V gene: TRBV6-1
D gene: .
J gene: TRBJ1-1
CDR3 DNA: TGTGCCAGCAGTGAAGTACTAGGTGAAGCTTTCTTT
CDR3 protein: CASSEVLGEAFF

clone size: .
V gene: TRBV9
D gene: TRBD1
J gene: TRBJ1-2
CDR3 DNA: TGTGCCAGCAGCGTAGGGACAGGGGCCTATGGCTACACCTTC
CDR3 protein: CASSVGTGAYGYTF

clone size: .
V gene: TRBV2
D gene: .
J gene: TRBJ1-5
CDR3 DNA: TGTGCCAGCAGTATCGGGGGAAACAATCAGCCCCAGCATTTT
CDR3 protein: CASSIGGNNQPQHF

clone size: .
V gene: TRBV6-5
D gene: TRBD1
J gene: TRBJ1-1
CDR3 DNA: TGTGCCAGCAGTCCCCATGACAGGGGCACTGAAGCTTTCTTT
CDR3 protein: CASSPHDRGTEAFF

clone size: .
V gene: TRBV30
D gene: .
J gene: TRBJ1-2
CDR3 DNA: TGTGCCTGGAGTCGGAGAGCAGCCCAACCTAACTATGGCTACACCTTC
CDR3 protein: CAWSRRAAQPNYGYTF

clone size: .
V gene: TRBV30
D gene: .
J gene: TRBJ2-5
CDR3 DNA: TGTGCCTGCACCACAGGGCCCCAAGAGACCCAGTACTTC
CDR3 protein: CACTTGPQETQYF

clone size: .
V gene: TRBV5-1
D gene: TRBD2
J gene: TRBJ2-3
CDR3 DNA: TGCGCCAGCAGCTTACTAGCGGGGGGAGTAACAGATACGCAGTATTTT
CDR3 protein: CASSLLAGGVTDTQYF

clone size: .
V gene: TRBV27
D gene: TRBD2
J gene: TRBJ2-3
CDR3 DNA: TGTGCCAGCGGGCCCTTAGCGGGGGGCACAGATACGCAGTATTTT
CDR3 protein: CASGPLAGGTDTQYF

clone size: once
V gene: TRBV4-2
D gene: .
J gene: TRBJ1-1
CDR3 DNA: TGTGCCAGCAGCCAAGGGTCCTGGGGGGGGGTTGGGTCCATGAACACTGAAGCTTTCTTT
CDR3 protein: CASSQGSWGGVGSMNTEAFF

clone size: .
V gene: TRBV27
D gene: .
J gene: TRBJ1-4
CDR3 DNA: TGTGCCAGCAGTGCCAACAGGGTCCCTAATGAAAAACTGTTTTTT
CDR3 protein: CASSANRVPNEKLFF

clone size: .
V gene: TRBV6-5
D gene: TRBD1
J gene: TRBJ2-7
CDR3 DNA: TGTGCCAGCAGTTACAGGACAGGGCGCGAGCAGTACTTC
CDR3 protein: CASSYRTGREQYF

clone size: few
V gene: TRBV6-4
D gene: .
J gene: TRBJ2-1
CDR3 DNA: TGTGCCAGCGGACACGAGCAGTTCTTC
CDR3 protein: CASGHEQFF

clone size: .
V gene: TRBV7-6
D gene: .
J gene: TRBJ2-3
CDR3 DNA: TGTGCCAGCAGCTTAGAAGCGGCCACAGATACGCAGTATTTT
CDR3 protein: CASSLEAATDTQYF